The clone carrying this T cell receptor beta chain was seen once. Its antigen is still unknown. The CDR3 runs 15 residues. The junction had 9 bases not matched to a gene; V was cut back by 5 bases and J by 3 bases. Per the germline V gene, CDR1 is SGHAT and CDR2 is FQNNGV. This entry belongs to a study of blood T cells in healthy people across ages. Study-wide findings and caveats: It was found that TCR beta diversity correlated strongly with the percentage of naive T cells. Observed TCR beta diversity per million T cells went down as age went up. This fall followed a roughly linear course with age.

With a J-beta primer mix and a sample-barcoded 5' primer, a second PCR ran about 7 to 12 cycles. MiXCR, run by TCRdb on the 5' RACE reads, gives a single entry per CDR3 protein. The sample holds hundreds of thousands of distinct CDR3 sequences, around 50% seen once. Each donor supplied roughly 9.2 milliliters of peripheral blood. The TCR was taken from a woman at least 80 years old in good health. The sequenced sample was blood. V gene TRBV11-2 combines with J gene TRBJ2-5, with 7 bases that match TRBD1. The chain's CDR3 is CASSPRPTGEETQYF. The CDR3 nucleotides are TGTGCCAGCAGCCCGCGCCCCACAGGGGAAGAGACCCAGTACTTC.